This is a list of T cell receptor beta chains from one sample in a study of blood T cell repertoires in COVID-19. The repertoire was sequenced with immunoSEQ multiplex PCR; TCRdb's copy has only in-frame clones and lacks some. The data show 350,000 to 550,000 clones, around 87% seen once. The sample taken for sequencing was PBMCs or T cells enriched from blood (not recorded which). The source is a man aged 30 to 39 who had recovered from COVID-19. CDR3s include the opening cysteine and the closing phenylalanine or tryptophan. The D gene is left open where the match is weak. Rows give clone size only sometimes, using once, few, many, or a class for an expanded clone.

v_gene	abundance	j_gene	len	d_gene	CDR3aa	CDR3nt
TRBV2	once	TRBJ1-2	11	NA	CASRTTEAYTF	TGTGCCAGCAGAACGACAGAGGCCTACACCTTC
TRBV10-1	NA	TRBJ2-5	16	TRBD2	CASSESDTSGEETQYF	TGCGCCAGCAGTGAGTCTGATACTAGCGGGGAAGAGACCCAGTACTTC
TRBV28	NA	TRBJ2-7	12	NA	CASIADSYEQYF	TGTGCCAGCATTGCGGACTCCTACGAGCAGTACTTC
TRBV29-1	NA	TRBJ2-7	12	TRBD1	CSVQGQGSEQYF	TGCAGCGTTCAAGGACAGGGCTCCGAGCAGTACTTC
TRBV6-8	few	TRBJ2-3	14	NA	CASSYLWELDTQYF	TGTGCCAGCAGTTACTTGTGGGAGTTAGATACGCAGTATTTT
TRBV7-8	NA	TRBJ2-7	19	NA	CASSPKGGAGTRGSYEQYF	TGTGCCAGCAGCCCAAAGGGGGGGGCTGGGACTCGAGGCTCCTACGAGCAGTACTTC
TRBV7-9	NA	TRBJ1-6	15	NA	CASSLGYSENSPLHF	TGTGCCAGCAGCTTAGGGTACTCGGAGAATTCACCCCTCCACTTT
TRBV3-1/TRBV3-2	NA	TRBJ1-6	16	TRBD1	CASSRGRGFSNSPLHF	TGTGCCAGCAGCCGGGGCAGGGGGTTTTCTAATTCACCCCTCCACTTT
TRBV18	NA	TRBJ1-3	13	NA	CASSLGPGNTIYF	TGTGCCAGCTCACTGGGGCCTGGAAACACCATATATTTT
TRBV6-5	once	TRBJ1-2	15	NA	CASSAGLQGGYGYTF	TGTGCCAGCAGCGCGGGATTACAGGGAGGGTATGGCTACACCTTC
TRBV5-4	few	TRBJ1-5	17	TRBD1	CASSFGTGGGGNQPQHF	TGTGCCAGCAGCTTCGGGACAGGGGGCGGGGGCAATCAGCCCCAGCATTTT
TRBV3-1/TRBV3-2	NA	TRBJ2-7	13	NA	CASSRDSRYEQYF	TGTGCCAGCAGCCGGGACTCTAGATACGAGCAGTACTTC
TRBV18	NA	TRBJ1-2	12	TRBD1	CASSPKQGKGTF	TGTGCCAGCTCGCCGAAACAGGGGAAAGGGACCTTC
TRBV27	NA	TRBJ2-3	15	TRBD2	CASSFDSGRPDTQYF	TGTGCCAGCAGTTTTGATAGCGGGAGGCCAGATACGCAGTATTTT
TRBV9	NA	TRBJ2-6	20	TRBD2	CASSTPTSGITYSGANVLTF	TGTGCCAGCAGCACCCCGACTAGCGGGATAACCTATTCTGGGGCCAACGTCCTGACTTTC
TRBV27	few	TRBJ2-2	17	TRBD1	CASSLSSGGTNTGELFF	TGTGCCAGCAGTTTATCGTCAGGGGGCACGAACACCGGGGAGCTGTTTTTT
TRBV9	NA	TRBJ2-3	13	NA	CASSVDSLDTQYF	TGTGCCAGCAGCGTAGACAGTCTAGATACGCAGTATTTT